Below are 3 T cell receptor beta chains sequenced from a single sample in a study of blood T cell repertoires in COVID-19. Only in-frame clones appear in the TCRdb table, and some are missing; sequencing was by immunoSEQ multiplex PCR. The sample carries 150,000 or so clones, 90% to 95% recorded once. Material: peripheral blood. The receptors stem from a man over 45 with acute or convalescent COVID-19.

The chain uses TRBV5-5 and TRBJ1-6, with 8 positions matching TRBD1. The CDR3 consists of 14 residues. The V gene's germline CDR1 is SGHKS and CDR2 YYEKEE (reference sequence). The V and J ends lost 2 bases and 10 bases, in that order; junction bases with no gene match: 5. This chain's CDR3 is CASSLGTGRSPLHF. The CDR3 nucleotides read TGTGCCAGCAGCTTAGGGACAGGTCGCTCACCCCTCCACTTT.

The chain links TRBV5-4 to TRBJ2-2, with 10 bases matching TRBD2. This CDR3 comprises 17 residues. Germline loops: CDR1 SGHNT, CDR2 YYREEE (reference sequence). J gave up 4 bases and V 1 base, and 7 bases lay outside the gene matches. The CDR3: CASSLRAGGLGTGELFF. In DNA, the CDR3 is TGTGCCAGCAGCTTGCGAGCGGGGGGGCTAGGCACCGGGGAGCTGTTTTTT.

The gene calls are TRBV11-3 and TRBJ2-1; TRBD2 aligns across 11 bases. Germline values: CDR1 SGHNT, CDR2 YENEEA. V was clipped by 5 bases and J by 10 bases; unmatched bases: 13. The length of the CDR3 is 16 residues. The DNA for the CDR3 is TGTGCCAGCAGCGCCACCGGGACTAGCGGTCTTGGGGAGCAGTTCTTC. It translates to CASSATGTSGLGEQFF.